This T cell receptor beta chain was retrieved from a study of immune heterogeneity within non-small cell lung tumors. This clonotype was observed many times. Its target is unknown. Study-level results: Local tumor mutational burden showed a correlation with local T-cell clonality that was moderate but significant (R about 0.34). Between one patient and another, high-frequency T-cell receptor beta clonotypes were largely distinct.

At approximately 600 ng per sample, bulk tumor genomic DNA provided the template. Biopsy collection occurred during surgery, with several far-apart biopsies per primary tumor. The study cohort was described as untreated, and its members had newly diagnosed non-small cell lung cancer. They went on to have curative surgery. Trimming removed 2 bases from V and 3 bases from J, with 14 bases in between. The CDR3 sequence is 16 residues long. A first 10-cycle multiplex round used 32 V-gene and 13 J-gene primers on TCR beta CDR3. TCRdb re-derived calls from the multiplex PCR reads in MiXCR, one entry per CDR3 protein. Of about 15,000 distinct CDR3 sequences in the sample, roughly 29% were seen once.

The rearrangement links TRBV12-3 or TRBV12-4 to TRBJ2-1; D may be TRBD1 or TRBD2 (5 bases each). The TCR sequence derives from a woman aged 45-65 years with non-small cell lung cancer. Source material: lung tumor tissue. The DNA of the CDR3 is TGTGCCAGCAGTTTAATCGGGGCCTTAAACTACAATGAGCAGTTCTTC. Amino acids: CASSLIGALNYNEQFF.